The clone carrying this TCR beta chain ranks as medium-sized. These data are taken from a study of tumor-infiltrating lymphocytes in localized non-small cell lung cancer. Study at large: Each patient gave resected tumor and non-adjacent uninvolved lung tissue.

Trimming shortened V by 1 base and J by 6 bases, and 12 bases separated the two germline ends. CDR1 is SGHTA, CDR2 FQGNSA, per germline. This CDR3 contains 14 residues. The repertoire was sequenced with immunoSEQ multiplex PCR; TCRdb's copy has only in-frame clones and lacks some. The sample holds 10,000 to 13,000 clones; approximately 86% are singletons and the top ten take 7% to 9.5%. The rearrangement uses TRBV7-2 and TRBJ1-2, with D unresolved. What was sequenced was uninvolved lung tissue not adjacent to the tumor. This clonotype originated in a human donor with non-small cell lung cancer. The CDR3 is CASSLVRGGHGYTF. Written as DNA, the CDR3 is TGTGCCAGCAGCTTAGTACGGGGTGGACATGGCTACACCTTC. Combining the CDR3 with reference TRBV7-2 and TRBJ1-2 gives the whole variable domain GAGVSQSPSNKVTEKGKDVELRCDPISGHTALYWYRQSLGQGLEFLIYFQGNSAPDKSGLPSDRFSAERTGGSVSTLTIQRTQQEDSAVYLCASSLVRGGHGYTFGSGTRLTVV.